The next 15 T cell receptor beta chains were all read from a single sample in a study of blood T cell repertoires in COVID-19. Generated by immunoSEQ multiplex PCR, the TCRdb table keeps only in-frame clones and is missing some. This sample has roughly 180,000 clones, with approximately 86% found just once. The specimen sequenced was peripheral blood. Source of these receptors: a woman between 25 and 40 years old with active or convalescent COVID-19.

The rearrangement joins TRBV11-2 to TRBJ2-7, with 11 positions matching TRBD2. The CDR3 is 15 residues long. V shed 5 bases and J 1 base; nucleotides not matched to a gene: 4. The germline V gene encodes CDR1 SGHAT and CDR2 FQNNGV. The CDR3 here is CASSPTSGGSYEQYF. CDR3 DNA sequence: TGTGCCAGCAGCCCTACTAGCGGGGGTTCCTACGAGCAGTACTTC.

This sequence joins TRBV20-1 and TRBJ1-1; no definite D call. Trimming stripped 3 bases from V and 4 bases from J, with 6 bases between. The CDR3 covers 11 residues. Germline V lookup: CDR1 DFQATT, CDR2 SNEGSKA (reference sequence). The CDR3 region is CSARGPTEAFF. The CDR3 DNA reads TGCAGTGCTAGGGGCCCCACTGAAGCTTTCTTT.

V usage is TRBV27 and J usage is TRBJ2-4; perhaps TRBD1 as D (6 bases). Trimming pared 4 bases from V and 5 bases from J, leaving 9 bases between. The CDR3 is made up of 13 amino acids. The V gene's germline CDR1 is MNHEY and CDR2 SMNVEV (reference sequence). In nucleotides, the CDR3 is TGTGCCAGCAGTTCCAGGGGCGAAAACATTCAGTACTTC. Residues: CASSSRGENIQYF.

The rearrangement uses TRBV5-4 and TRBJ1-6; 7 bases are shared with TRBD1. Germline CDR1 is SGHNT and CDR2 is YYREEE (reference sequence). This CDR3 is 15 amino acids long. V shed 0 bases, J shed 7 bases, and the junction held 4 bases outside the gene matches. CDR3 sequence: CASSLGDRDNSPLHF. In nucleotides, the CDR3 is TGTGCCAGCAGCTTGGGGGACAGAGACAATTCACCCCTCCACTTT.

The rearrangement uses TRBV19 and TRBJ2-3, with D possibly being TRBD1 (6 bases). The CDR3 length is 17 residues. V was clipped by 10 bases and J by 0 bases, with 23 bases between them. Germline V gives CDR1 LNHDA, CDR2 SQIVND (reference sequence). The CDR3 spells CATLDRGLQGSTDTQYF. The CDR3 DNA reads TGTGCCACCCTCGATCGTGGTTTACAGGGCAGCACAGATACGCAGTATTTT.

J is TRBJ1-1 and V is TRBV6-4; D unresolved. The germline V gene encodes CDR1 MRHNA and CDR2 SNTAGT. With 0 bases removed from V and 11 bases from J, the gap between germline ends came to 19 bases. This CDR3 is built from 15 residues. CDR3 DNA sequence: TGTGCCAGCAGTGACTCTGGAACAAGTCGGGGTGAGGCTTTCTTT. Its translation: CASSDSGTSRGEAFF.

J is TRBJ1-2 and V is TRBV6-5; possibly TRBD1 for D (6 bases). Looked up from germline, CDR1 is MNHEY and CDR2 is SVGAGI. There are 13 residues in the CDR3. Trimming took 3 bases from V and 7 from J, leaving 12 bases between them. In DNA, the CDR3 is TGTGCCAGCAGTTATGTACAGGGTCGTGGCTACACCTTC. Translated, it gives CASSYVQGRGYTF.

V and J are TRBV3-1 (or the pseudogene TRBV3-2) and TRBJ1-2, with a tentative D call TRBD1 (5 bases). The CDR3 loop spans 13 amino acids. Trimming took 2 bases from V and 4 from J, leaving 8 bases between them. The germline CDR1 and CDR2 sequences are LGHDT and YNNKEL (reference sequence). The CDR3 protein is CASSQRGFYGYTF. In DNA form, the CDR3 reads TGTGCCAGCAGCCAAAGGGGATTCTATGGCTACACCTTC.

The CDR3 DNA reads TGTGCCAGCAGATTACAGGGATCCCACACCGGGGAGCTGTTTTTT. Protein: CASRLQGSHTGELFF. This rearrangement joins TRBV6-5 to TRBJ2-2; TRBD1 is a possible D gene (6 bases). V was shortened by 6 bases and J by 3 bases, with 14 bases between the two germline ends. The CDR3 totals 15 residues. Germline V gene sequence: CDR1 MNHEY, CDR2 SVGAGI.

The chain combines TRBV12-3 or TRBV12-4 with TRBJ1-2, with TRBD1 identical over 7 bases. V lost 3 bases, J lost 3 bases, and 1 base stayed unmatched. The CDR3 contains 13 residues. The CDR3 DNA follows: TGTGCCAGCAGTTTCACAGGGGACTATGGCTACACCTTC. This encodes CASSFTGDYGYTF.

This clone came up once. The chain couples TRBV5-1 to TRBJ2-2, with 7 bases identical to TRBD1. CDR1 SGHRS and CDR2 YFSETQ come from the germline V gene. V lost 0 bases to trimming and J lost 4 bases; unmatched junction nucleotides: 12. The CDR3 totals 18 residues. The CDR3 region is CASSLGSTGTVGTGELFF. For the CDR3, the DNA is TGCGCCAGCAGCTTGGGCTCGACCGGGACAGTCGGCACCGGGGAGCTGTTTTTT.

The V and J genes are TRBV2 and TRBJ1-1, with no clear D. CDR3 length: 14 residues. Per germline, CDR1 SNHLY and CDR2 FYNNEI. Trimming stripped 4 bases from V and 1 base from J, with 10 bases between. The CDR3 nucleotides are TGTGCCAGCAGTGTTCAGGCGGGGAACACTGAAGCTTTCTTT. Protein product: CASSVQAGNTEAFF.

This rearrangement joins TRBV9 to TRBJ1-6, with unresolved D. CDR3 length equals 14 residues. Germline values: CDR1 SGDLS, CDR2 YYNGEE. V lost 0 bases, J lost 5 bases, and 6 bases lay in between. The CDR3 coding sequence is TGTGCCAGCAGCGTAGTAGAGGATAATTCACCCCTCCACTTT. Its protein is CASSVVEDNSPLHF.

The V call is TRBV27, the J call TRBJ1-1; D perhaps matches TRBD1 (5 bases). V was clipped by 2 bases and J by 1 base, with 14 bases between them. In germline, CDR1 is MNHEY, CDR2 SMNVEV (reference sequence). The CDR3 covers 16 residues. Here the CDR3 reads CASSLMARGTNTEAFF. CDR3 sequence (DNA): TGTGCCAGCAGTTTAATGGCGCGGGGGACGAACACTGAAGCTTTCTTT.

The CDR3 region has the DNA TGTGCCAGCAGTCCCAACGACAGGGCGGGTGAAAAACTGTTTTTT. Translated, it gives CASSPNDRAGEKLFF. J is TRBJ1-4 and V is TRBV6-5; 7 bases match TRBD1. This CDR3 has 15 amino acids. Germline V gives CDR1 MNHEY, CDR2 SVGAGI. J was trimmed by 7 bases and V by 5 bases; bases with no gene match: 10.